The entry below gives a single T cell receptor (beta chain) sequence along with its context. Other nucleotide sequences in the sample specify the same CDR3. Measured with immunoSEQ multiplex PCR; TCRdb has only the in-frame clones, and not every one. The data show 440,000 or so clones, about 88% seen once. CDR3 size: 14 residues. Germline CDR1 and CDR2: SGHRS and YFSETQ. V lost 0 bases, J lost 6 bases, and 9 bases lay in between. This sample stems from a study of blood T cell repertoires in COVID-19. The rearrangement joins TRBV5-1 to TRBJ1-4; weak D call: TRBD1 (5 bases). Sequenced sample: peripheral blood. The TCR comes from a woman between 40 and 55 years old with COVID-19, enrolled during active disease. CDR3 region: CASSLGQGHEKLFF. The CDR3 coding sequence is TGCGCCAGCAGCTTGGGTCAGGGCCATGAAAAACTGTTTTTT.